This T cell receptor (beta chain) was identified during a study of cytomegalovirus exposure and HLA in healthy donors. PCR used 60 Vbeta primers and 13 Jbeta primers. Sequencing used immunoSEQ multiplex PCR; TCRdb keeps in-frame clones, though not all of them. Among about 140,000 clones listed, approximately 80% were seen once. The V and J ends lost 3 bases and 0 bases, in that order; junction bases with no gene match: 0. Germline V CDR1 and CDR2: MRHNA, SNTAGT. The CDR3 runs to 15 residues. Input material: PBMCs. The sequence derives from a male donor in good health and CMV-seronegative. J is TRBJ2-1 and V is TRBV6-4; TRBD2 matches 9 bases. The CDR3 region has the DNA TGTGCCAGCAGTGAAGCGGGGGGCTCCTACAATGAGCAGTTCTTC. Translating it yields CASSEAGGSYNEQFF.